This TCR beta chain appears in the sequencing data of a study of technical replicates of blood from a few donors. The V and J ends lost 1 base and 3 bases respectively, with 27 bases between them. In germline, CDR1 is SQVTM, CDR2 ANQGSEA. This CDR3 spans 19 amino acids. Produced via immunoSEQ multiplex PCR; TCRdb's table is partial and in-frame only. The sample has about 97,000 clones, approximately 96% seen once. This receptor was obtained from a human donor in good health. The chain links TRBV29-1 to TRBJ1-1; D uncertain. Sequenced sample: T cells isolated from PBMCs. The CDR3 reads CSVEVGGEWTSDYYTEAFF. CDR3 nucleotides: TGCAGCGTTGAAGTAGGTGGAGAGTGGACGTCGGACTATTACACTGAAGCTTTCTTT.